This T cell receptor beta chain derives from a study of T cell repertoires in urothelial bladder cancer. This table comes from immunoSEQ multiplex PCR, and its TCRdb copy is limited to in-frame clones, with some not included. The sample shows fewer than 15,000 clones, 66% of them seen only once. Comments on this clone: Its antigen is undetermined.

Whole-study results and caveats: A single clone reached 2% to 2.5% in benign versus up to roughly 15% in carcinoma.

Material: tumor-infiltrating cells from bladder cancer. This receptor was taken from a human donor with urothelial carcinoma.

CDR3 sequence: CASSLGLAGTGELFF. The CDR3 region has the DNA TGTGCCAGCAGCTTAGGACTAGCGGGGACCGGGGAGCTGTTTTTT. The J gene is TRBJ2-2, the V gene TRBV7-2; TRBD2 matches 11 bases. This CDR3 has 15 residues. Trimming removed 1 base from V and 5 bases from J; junction bases left unmatched: 0. CDR1 and CDR2 from the germline V gene are SGHTA and FQGNSA.